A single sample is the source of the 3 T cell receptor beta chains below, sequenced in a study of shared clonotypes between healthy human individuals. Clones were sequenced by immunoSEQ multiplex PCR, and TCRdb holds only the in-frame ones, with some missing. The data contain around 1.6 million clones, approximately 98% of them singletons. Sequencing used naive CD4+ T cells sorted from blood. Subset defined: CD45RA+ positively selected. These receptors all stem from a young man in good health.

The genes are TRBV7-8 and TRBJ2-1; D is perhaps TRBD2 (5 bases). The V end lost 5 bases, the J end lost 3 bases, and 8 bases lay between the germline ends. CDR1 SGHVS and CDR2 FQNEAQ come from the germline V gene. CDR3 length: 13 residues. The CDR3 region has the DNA TGTGCCAGCAGCCCCGGGATCTACAATGAGCAGTTCTTC. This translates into CASSPGIYNEQFF.

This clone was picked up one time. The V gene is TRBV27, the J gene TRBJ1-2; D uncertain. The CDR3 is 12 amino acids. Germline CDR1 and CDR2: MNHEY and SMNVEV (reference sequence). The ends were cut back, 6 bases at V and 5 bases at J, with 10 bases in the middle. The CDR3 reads CASRRDNYGYTF. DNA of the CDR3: TGTGCCAGCAGAAGGGATAATTATGGCTACACCTTC.

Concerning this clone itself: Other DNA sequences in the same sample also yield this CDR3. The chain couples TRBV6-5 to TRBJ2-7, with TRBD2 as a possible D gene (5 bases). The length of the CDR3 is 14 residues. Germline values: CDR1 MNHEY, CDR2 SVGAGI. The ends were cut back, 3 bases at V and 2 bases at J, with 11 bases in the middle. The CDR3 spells CASSYLAGTYEQYF. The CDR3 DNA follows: TGTGCCAGCAGTTATCTAGCCGGAACCTACGAGCAGTACTTC.